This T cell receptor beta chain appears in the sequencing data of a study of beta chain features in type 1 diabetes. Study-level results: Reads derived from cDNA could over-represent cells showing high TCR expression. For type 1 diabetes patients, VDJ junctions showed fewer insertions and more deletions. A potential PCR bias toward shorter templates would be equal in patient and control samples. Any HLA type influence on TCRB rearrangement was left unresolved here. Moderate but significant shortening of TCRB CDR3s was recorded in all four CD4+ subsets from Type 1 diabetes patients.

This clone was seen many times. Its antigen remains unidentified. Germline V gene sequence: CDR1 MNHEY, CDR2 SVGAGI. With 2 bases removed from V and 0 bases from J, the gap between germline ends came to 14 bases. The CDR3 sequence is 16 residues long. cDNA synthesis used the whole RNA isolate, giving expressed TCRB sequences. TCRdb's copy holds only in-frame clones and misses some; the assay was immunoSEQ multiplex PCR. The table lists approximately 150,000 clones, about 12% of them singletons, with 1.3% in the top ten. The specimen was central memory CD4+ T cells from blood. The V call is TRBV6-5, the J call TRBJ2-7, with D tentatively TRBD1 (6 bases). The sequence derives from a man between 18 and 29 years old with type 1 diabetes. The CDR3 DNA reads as TGTGCCAGCAGTTACCGTACAGGGCCAAGCTCCTACGAGCAGTACTTC. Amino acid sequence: CASSYRTGPSSYEQYF.